Here is one TCR beta chain with its context. The sample belongs to a study of blood T cell repertoires in COVID-19. The germline V gene has CDR1 SGHTA and CDR2 FQGTGA. The CDR3 spans 14 residues. V was trimmed by 5 bases and J by 3 bases, leaving 13 bases between them. The data were produced by immunoSEQ multiplex PCR, yet TCRdb's version contains in-frame clones alone and is incomplete. Here the sample spans some 110,000 clones, around 84% being singletons. J is TRBJ2-5 and V is TRBV7-3; D call uncertain. The specimen was peripheral blood. The receptor was derived from a man between 35 and 55 years old with acute or convalescent COVID-19. The CDR3: CASSESGGEETQYF. CDR3 nucleotides: TGTGCCAGCAGCGAATCGGGTGGTGAAGAGACCCAGTACTTC.